This T cell receptor (beta chain) was captured by sequencing in a study of early T cells in non-severe SARS-CoV-2 infection. Study as a whole: Chains stayed unpaired after sequencing of bulk RNA from unsorted whole blood.

TCRdb recomputed calls from the 5' RACE reads with MiXCR, one row per CDR3 protein. The sample includes 60,000 to 75,000 distinct CDR3 sequences, around 11% of them seen just once. A word on this clonotype: Its antigen is currently unknown.

Study-wide findings and caveats: In VDJdb matching, anti-spike CD8 responses were favored while private and CD4 specificities went missing.

Trimming shortened V by 1 base and J by 8 bases, and 13 bases separated the two germline ends. The CDR3 is made up of 14 amino acids. Germline CDR1 and CDR2: SGHRS and YFSETQ. The clonotype comes from an adult who was a healthcare worker with PCR-confirmed SARS-CoV-2 infection or an uninfected control (not recorded which). The rearrangement uses TRBV5-1 and TRBJ2-1; the D is unclear. The sample taken for sequencing was whole blood. In nucleotides, the CDR3 is TGCGCCAGCAGCTTGTCGCAAAAGGGCGATGAGCAGTTCTTC. Translation: CASSLSQKGDEQFF.